This entry is about one T cell receptor beta chain. Its antigen remains unknown. V was trimmed by 4 bases and J by 7 bases, leaving 15 bases between them. Germline assignment: CDR1 SGHRS and CDR2 YFSETQ. The CDR3 sequence is 13 residues long. This record comes from a study of T cell responses to AZD1222 COVID-19 vaccine. Repertoires were generated with immunoSEQ multiplex PCR, while TCRdb's copy carries only in-frame clones and drops some. The sample includes about 100,000 clones, 87% of them seen just once. Study-level results: Only 5 or 6 AZD1222 recipients tested seropositive at baseline. Spike was spanned by vaccine-associated CD4 TCRs, which were dominant at 160-218 and 743-854.

Second doses at about 4 or about 12 weeks were pooled. This sequence was found in an adult who received the AZD1222 COVID-19 vaccine. The rearrangement uses TRBV5-1 and TRBJ2-7; either TRBD1 or TRBD2 may supply D (5 bases each). The specimen comprised peripheral blood, sampled 28 days after the second AZD1222 dose. CDR3 residues: CASSGSVGREQYF. CDR3 sequence (DNA): TGCGCCAGCAGCGGGTCGGTGGGACGTGAGCAGTACTTC.